This T cell receptor (beta chain) derives from a study of PD-1 blockade in classical Hodgkin lymphoma. Losses at the gene ends were 1 base for V and 10 bases for J; bases not matched to a gene: 7. The CDR3 consists of 14 residues. Germline CDR1 GTSNPN, CDR2 SVGIG (reference sequence). As to time point: cycle 4 day 1 (C4D1), after 6 weeks of nivolumab. Relapse after autologous stem cell transplantation occurred in every patient, and brentuximab vedotin exposure varied. TCRdb's table, derived via immunoSEQ multiplex PCR, lists solely in-frame clones and lacks some. The sample contains 25,000 to 30,000 clones, around three quarters of which appear only once.

This material consisted of peripheral blood mononuclear cells (PBMCs), taken before the fourth cycle of nivolumab. This sequence joins TRBV30 and TRBJ2-1; 10 bases align to TRBD2. This sequence originates from a human donor with classical Hodgkin lymphoma. The CDR3 sequence: CAWSGLAGPGEQFF. In DNA form, the CDR3 reads TGTGCCTGGAGTGGACTAGCGGGCCCCGGGGAGCAGTTCTTC.